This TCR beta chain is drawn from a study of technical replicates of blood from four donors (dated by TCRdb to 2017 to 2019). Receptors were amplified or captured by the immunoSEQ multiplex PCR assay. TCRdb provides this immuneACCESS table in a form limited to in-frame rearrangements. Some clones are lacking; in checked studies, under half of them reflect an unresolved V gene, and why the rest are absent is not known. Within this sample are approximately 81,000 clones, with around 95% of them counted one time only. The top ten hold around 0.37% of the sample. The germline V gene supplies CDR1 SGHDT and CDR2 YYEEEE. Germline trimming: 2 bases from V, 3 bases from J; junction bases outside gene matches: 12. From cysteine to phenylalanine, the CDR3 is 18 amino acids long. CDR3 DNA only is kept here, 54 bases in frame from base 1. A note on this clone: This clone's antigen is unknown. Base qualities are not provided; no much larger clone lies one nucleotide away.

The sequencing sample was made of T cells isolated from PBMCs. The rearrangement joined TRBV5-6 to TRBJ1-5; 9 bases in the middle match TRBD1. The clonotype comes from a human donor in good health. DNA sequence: TGTGCCAGCAGCTTCTGGCAGGGGACAGGGACAGACAATCAGCCCCAGCATTTT. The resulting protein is CASSFWQGTGTDNQPQHF. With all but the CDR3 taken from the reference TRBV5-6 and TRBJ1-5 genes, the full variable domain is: DAGVTQSPTHLIKTRGQQVTLRCSPKSGHDTVSWYQQALGQGPQFIFQYYEEEERQRGNFPDRFSGHQFPNYSSELNVNALLLGDSALYLCASSFWQGTGTDNQPQHFGDGTRLSIL.